The clone carrying this T cell receptor (beta chain) has only a few counts. Antigen specificity is unknown. In TCRdb, the reads were re-called with MiXCR into one record per CDR3 protein. The sample comprises 700,000 to 850,000 distinct CDR3 sequences, approximately 29% of which are singletons, and over 10% rests with the top ten. This specimen comes from a study of T cell repertoires in cytomegalovirus infection. In the study overall: CMV infection and matching HLA type were both indicated by public TCR beta signatures.

This sequence originates from a human donor in good health (CMV status not recorded). Some clones in this sample may be carry-over from other donors' samples. The specimen was cultured CD8+ T cells from PBMCs, collected from culture after CMV antigen stimulation.

The CDR3 here is CASSPLLEGAQYF. DNA of the CDR3: TGTGCCAGCAGCCCTCTGCTGGAGGGGGCCCAGTACTTC. This chain links TRBV3-1 with TRBJ2-5; D possibly uses TRBD1 or TRBD2 (6 bases each). This CDR3 is 13 amino acids long. With 4 bases removed from V and 9 bases from J, the gap between germline ends came to 15 bases. Germline lookup yields CDR1 LGHDT and CDR2 YNNKEL (reference sequence).